These T cell receptor beta chains were read from a single sample in a study of blood T cells in healthy people across ages. MiXCR, run by TCRdb on the 5' RACE reads, gives a single entry per CDR3 protein. The profile covers 1.5 million to 2 million distinct CDR3 sequences, with almost 35% appearing a single time and approximately 10% taken by the ten largest. Sequenced: blood. The origin of the receptors is a young woman in good health. Both conserved end residues are part of each CDR3. A D gene is named only where the DNA matches it firmly. Size is omitted from some rows. Given values are once, few, many or a class for expanded clones.

j_call,clone_size,v_call,d_call,cdr3_nt,cdr3_aa
TRBJ1-1,NA,TRBV9,TRBD1,TGTGCCAGCAGCGACAGGGGAGTTAATCAGAACACTGAAGCTTTCTTT,CASSDRGVNQNTEAFF
TRBJ1-5,NA,TRBV7-2,NA,TGTGCCAGCAGCTTCTATCAGGGCAATCAGCCCCAGCATTTT,CASSFYQGNQPQHF
TRBJ2-7,NA,TRBV7-9,TRBD1,TGTGCCAGCAGCGAGGGACAGGGGACCTACAATGAGCAGTACTTC,CASSEGQGTYNEQYF
TRBJ2-1,NA,TRBV20-1,TRBD2,TGCAGTGCTAGAGATGCGGGGGGGCCTAATGAGCAGTTCTTC,CSARDAGGPNEQFF
TRBJ2-7,NA,TRBV9,NA,TGTGCCAGCAGCGCCGTCGGGGGCACGGACGAGCAGTACTTC,CASSAVGGTDEQYF
TRBJ1-1,once,TRBV6-5,NA,TGTGCCAGCAGTTACCACAGGGAGACGAACACTGAAGCTTTCTTT,CASSYHRETNTEAFF
TRBJ2-3,NA,TRBV4-2,TRBD2,TGTGCCAGCAGCCACCATCTAGCGGGAGTATCAGATACGCAGTATTTT,CASSHHLAGVSDTQYF
TRBJ2-3,NA,TRBV3-1,NA,TGTGCCGGCAGCCAAGAGGAGACCAGGGTTAAAGATACGCAGTATTTT,CAGSQEETRVKDTQYF
TRBJ2-2,few,TRBV6-5,TRBD2,TGTGCCAGCAGTTACGGACTAGCGGTCAACACCGGGGAGCTGTTTTTT,CASSYGLAVNTGELFF
TRBJ2-5,NA,TRBV7-9,TRBD1,TGTGCCAGCAGCTTAGGACAGGGAACACTCCAAGAGACCCAGTACTTC,CASSLGQGTLQETQYF
TRBJ2-3,NA,TRBV7-3,TRBD2,TGTGCTAGCAGCTGGACTTCTGCGGGGGCAGATACGCAGTATTTT,CASSWTSAGADTQYF
TRBJ2-2,NA,TRBV7-2,NA,TGTGCCAGCAGCTTATTGCAGGGGAGAACCGGGGAGCTGTTTTTT,CASSLLQGRTGELFF
TRBJ2-1,few,TRBV4-1,TRBD2,TGCGCCAGCAGCCAAGTAAGCGGGAGCTCCTACAATGAGCAGTTCTTC,CASSQVSGSSYNEQFF
TRBJ2-1,few,TRBV2,TRBD2,TGTGCCAGCAAAAAGAGGGGAGGGACTAGCGATCACAATGAGCAGTTCTTC,CASKKRGGTSDHNEQFF
TRBJ2-7,few,TRBV10-3,TRBD2,TGTGCCATCAAAGGCGGGGGGGACCTCGAGCAGTACTTC,CAIKGGGDLEQYF
TRBJ2-3,NA,TRBV20-1,NA,TGCAGTGCTCGGATCACACAGGGCAGAGTTCGCACAGATACGCAGTATTTT,CSARITQGRVRTDTQYF
TRBJ2-5,NA,TRBV20-1,NA,TGCAGTGCCGAGCCGGGACTCCAACAAGAGACCCAGTACTTC,CSAEPGLQQETQYF
TRBJ2-1,NA,TRBV15,NA,TGTGCCACCAGCAGAGCAGGCCACAATGAGCAGTTCTTC,CATSRAGHNEQFF
TRBJ2-7,NA,TRBV11-2,TRBD1,TGTGCCAGCAGCCCCTTGGGCCGGACAGGGGCCTACGAGCAGTACTTC,CASSPLGRTGAYEQYF
TRBJ1-1,NA,TRBV5-6,NA,TGTGCCAGCAGCTTGAATTTAGGCACTGAAGCTTTCTTT,CASSLNLGTEAFF
TRBJ2-7,NA,TRBV5-1,NA,TGCGCCAGCAGCTTGGATCGTACTAGCAGATGCTACGAGCAGTACTTC,CASSLDRTSRCYEQYF
TRBJ2-1,many,TRBV4-1,NA,TGCGCCAGCAGCCAAGTCGATCCCAGCGATGAGCAGTTCTTC,CASSQVDPSDEQFF
TRBJ2-2,NA,TRBV29-1,TRBD1,TGCAGCGTTGAAGCAGGGACAGGCTCCACCGGGGAGCTGTTTTTT,CSVEAGTGSTGELFF
TRBJ2-1,few,TRBV29-1,NA,TGCAGCGTTATCGCAGACTCCTACAATGAGCAGTTCTTC,CSVIADSYNEQFF
TRBJ1-3,NA,TRBV9,NA,TGTGCCAGCAGCGTAGAAGGAGGAAACACCATATATTTT,CASSVEGGNTIYF
TRBJ2-1,few,TRBV20-1,TRBD2,TGCAGTGCCATAGCGGGGGGTGACTGGTCCTACAATGAGCAGTTCTTC,CSAIAGGDWSYNEQFF
TRBJ1-3,NA,TRBV4-1,NA,TGCGCCAGCAGCCAAGTCGAGGGATCTGGAAACACCATATATTTT,CASSQVEGSGNTIYF
TRBJ2-7,NA,TRBV11-1,TRBD2,TGTGCCAGCAGCCAGACTAGCGGGGGGGGCCCCAGCTCCTACGAGCAGTACTTC,CASSQTSGGGPSSYEQYF
TRBJ1-2,NA,TRBV20-1,NA,TGCAGTGCTAGAGATTGGATCCCAGGGAGCGGCTATGGCTACACCTTC,CSARDWIPGSGYGYTF
TRBJ2-3,few,TRBV5-1,TRBD2,TGCGCCACGACCAGCGGGGGGAGAAATACAGATACGCAGTATTTT,CATTSGGRNTDTQYF
TRBJ1-2,few,TRBV7-9,NA,TGTGCCAGCAGTCCACCGGAACAGGGTAGCGGCTACACCTTC,CASSPPEQGSGYTF
TRBJ2-5,many,TRBV4-1,NA,TGCGCCAGCAGCCGGATCCGGGTTCAAGAGACCCAGTACTTC,CASSRIRVQETQYF
TRBJ1-4,few,TRBV5-1,TRBD1,TGCGCCAGCAGCAAAGACAGGGGCCGTGAAAGACTGTTTTTT,CASSKDRGRERLFF
TRBJ2-4,few,TRBV4-2,TRBD2,TGTGCCAGCAGCCAGAGTCCGGGACTAGGTTCCAAAAACATTCAGTACTTC,CASSQSPGLGSKNIQYF
TRBJ1-5,NA,TRBV20-1,NA,TGCAGTGGACGGCGTGAGGGCAATCAGCCCCAGCATTTT,CSGRREGNQPQHF
TRBJ1-2,NA,TRBV20-1,NA,TGCAGTGCTAGGGGAGACTCCTATGGCTACACCTTC,CSARGDSYGYTF
TRBJ2-1,few,TRBV5-5,TRBD2,TGTGCCAGCAGCCTAGATCCCGGGACTACCAATGAGCAGTTCTTC,CASSLDPGTTNEQFF
TRBJ2-6,NA,TRBV7-2,NA,TGTGCCAGCAGCTTAGGTTGGGGGGCTGGGGCCAGCGTCCTGACTTTC,CASSLGWGAGASVLTF
TRBJ2-1,NA,TRBV7-3,NA,TGTGCCAGCAGCTTATGGTCGCAGGGTTCCTACAATGAGCAGTTCTTC,CASSLWSQGSYNEQFF
TRBJ1-1,NA,TRBV10-3,TRBD1,TGTGCCATCAGTGAGTCGGGTAAAACAGGGGGTATCCCTGAAGCTTTCTTT,CAISESGKTGGIPEAFF
TRBJ2-5,many,TRBV4-1,NA,TGCGCCAGCAGCCAAGATGGCGCGGGGGCGACCCAAGAGACCCAGTACTTC,CASSQDGAGATQETQYF